This passage covers 5 T cell receptor beta chains from one sample sequenced in a study of identical twins. One entry per CDR3 protein results from TCRdb running MiXCR on the 5' RACE reads. The sample shows 1.5 million to 2 million distinct CDR3 sequences, about 31% of them seen only once. The material sequenced was cord blood. Receptors were obtained from a newborn girl in good health.

CDR3 DNA sequence: TGTGCCAGCAGCCAAGAAAATGTCCGTCGAGGGACCCAGTACTTC. Protein product: CASSQENVRRGTQYF. This chain connects TRBV4-2 to TRBJ2-5, with unresolved D. The CDR3 spans 15 residues. Germline CDR1 is LGHNA and CDR2 is YNFKEQ. The ends were cut back, 0 bases at V and 7 bases at J, with 15 bases in the middle.

The chain couples TRBV12-3 or TRBV12-4 to TRBJ1-4; D is unresolved. V gave up 5 bases and J gave up 1 base, with 8 bases separating them. This CDR3 has 14 amino acids. The DNA of the CDR3 is TGTGCCAGCAGTCCCGGGGTAACTAATGAAAAACTGTTTTTT. It yields the protein CASSPGVTNEKLFF.

The chain couples TRBV4-2 to TRBJ2-4, with TRBD1 matching over 9 bases. The J call is uncertain, as TRBJ2-5 better fits the DNA end. This CDR3 region has 14 residues. Germline lookup yields CDR1 LGHNA and CDR2 YNFKEQ. The CDR3 nucleotides are TGTGCCAGCAGCCGAAAGGACAGGGGAGAGACCCAGTACTTC. Protein: CASSRKDRGETQYF.

A note on this clonotype: A read error may be the cause here, since a much bigger clone is one base away. The J gene is TRBJ2-3, the V gene TRBV11-2; a weak D match, TRBD2 (5 bases). Germline lookup yields CDR1 SGHAT and CDR2 FQNNGV. The CDR3 has 14 residues. The CDR3: CASSGRPSTNTQYF. The CDR3 nucleotides are TGTGCCAGCAGCGGGAGACCTAGCACAAATACGCAGTATTTT. The full variable domain, completed using reference TRBV11-2 and TRBJ2-3, is EAGVAQSPRYKIIEKRQSVAFWCNPISGHATLYWYQQILGQGPKLLIQFQNNGVVDDSQLPKDRFSAERLKGVDSTLKIQPAKLEDSAVYLCASSGRPSTNTQYFGPGTRLTVL.

This clonotype came up a few times. V usage is TRBV20-1 and J usage is TRBJ2-1, with TRBD2 matching over 9 bases. Looked up from germline, CDR1 is DFQATT and CDR2 is SNEGSKA (reference sequence). Trimming removed 2 bases from V and 0 bases from J; junction bases left unmatched: 8. The CDR3 sequence is 17 residues long. CDR3 DNA: TGCAGTGCTAGATTTACAGCGGGAGGTCTCTCCTACAATGAGCAGTTCTTC. Protein: CSARFTAGGLSYNEQFF.